This T cell receptor beta chain comes out of a study of T cells in Graves' hyperthyroidism and ophthalmopathy. Turning to the study itself: The authors collected peripheral blood at initial diagnosis, before any treatment. Study-level results: Patients with ophthalmopathy were separated from those with stable hyperthyroidism by a 13 V-J model.

For Graves' hyperthyroidism to be stable, ophthalmopathy could not progress within 18 months. Exclusion of a patient resulted from uncontrolled infection, other autoimmune disease, pregnancy or lactation. Amplified TCR beta CDR3 regions came from RNA transcripts. Carried out on the TCR CDR3, a first-round RT-PCR used the HTBI primer set. One entry per CDR3 protein results from TCRdb running MiXCR on the multiplex PCR reads. The sample yields more than 150,000 distinct CDR3 sequences, approximately 15% seen once. Germline V gene lookup returns CDR1 SGHAT and CDR2 FQNNGV. V was shortened by 5 bases and J by 3 bases, with 11 bases between the two germline ends. The CDR3 has 13 amino acids. This clonotype was recorded many times. The target antigen is unknown.

The specimen sequenced was blood. The chain has TRBV11-2 and TRBJ2-7; D is uncertain. This clonotype was sampled from a woman aged 45-65 years with Graves' hyperthyroidism. CDR3: CASSPSQLYEQYF. In DNA, the CDR3 is TGTGCCAGCAGCCCCTCCCAACTCTACGAGCAGTACTTC.